This T cell receptor beta chain is from a study of cytomegalovirus exposure and HLA in healthy donors. The PCR ran on 60 Vbeta and 13 Jbeta primers. Method: immunoSEQ multiplex PCR; TCRdb's copy keeps in-frame clones and lacks some. The sample has 99,000 or so clones; 83% are singletons. The clonotype was recovered from a man younger than 35 in good health and CMV-seronegative. The sequenced sample was PBMCs.

CDR3 protein: CASSQTGNSNQPQHF. The CDR3 DNA sequence: TGTGCCAGCAGTCAGACAGGTAATAGCAATCAGCCCCAGCATTTT. V is TRBV6-5 and J is TRBJ1-5, with D perhaps matching TRBD1 (6 bases). V was pared by 5 bases and J by 0 bases, with 11 bases between. This CDR3 comprises 15 residues. The germline gives CDR1 MNHEY, CDR2 SVGAGI.